This T cell receptor beta chain was obtained from a study of blood T cell repertoires in COVID-19. Authors' analysis steps: It was from reference gene primer amplification that nucleated cell counts were estimated. Sequencing used immunoSEQ multiplex PCR; TCRdb keeps in-frame clones, though not all of them. The DNA gave D and trimming, while V, J and clone size come from that table. The sample records under 400,000 clones, around 86% being singletons. Trimming took off 4 bases at V and 5 bases at J, with 12 bases between the two ends. Germline loops: CDR1 SGHRS, CDR2 YFSETQ. The CDR3 sequence is 13 residues long. Those who participated ranged in age from roughly 18 to 100 years and resided in 20 to 30 US areas.

The sequence was collected from a middle-aged woman with acute COVID-19. Material: PBMCs or T cells enriched from blood (not recorded which). V gene TRBV5-1 combines with J gene TRBJ1-1; weak D call: TRBD1 (5 bases). Here the CDR3 DNA reads TGCGCCAGCAGCCCGCGGGGCATAACTGAAGCTTTCTTT. Its protein is CASSPRGITEAFF.